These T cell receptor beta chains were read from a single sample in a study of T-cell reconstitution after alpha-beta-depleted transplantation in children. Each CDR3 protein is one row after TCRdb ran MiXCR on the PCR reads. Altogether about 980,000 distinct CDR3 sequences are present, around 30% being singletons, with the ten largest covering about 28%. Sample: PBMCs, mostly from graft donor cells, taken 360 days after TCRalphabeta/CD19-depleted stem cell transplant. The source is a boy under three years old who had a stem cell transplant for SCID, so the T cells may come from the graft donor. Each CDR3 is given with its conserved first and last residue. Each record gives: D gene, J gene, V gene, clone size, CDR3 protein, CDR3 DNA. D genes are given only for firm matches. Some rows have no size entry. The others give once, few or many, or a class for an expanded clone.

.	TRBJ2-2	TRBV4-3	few	CASSQGGLGTGELFF	TGCGCCAGCAGCCAAGGAGGACTTGGGACCGGGGAGCTGTTTTTT
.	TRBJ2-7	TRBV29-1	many	CSVGGGRATYEQYF	TGCAGCGTAGGGGGGGGCAGGGCAACCTACGAGCAGTACTTC
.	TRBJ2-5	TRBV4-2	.	CASSQDLRIWETQYF	TGTGCCAGCAGCCAAGATCTTAGGATTTGGGAGACCCAGTACTTC
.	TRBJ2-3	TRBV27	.	CASRGRGNYTDTQYF	TGTGCCAGCAGGGGACGCGGGAACTACACAGATACGCAGTATTTT
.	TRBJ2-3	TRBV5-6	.	CASSPRRWTDTQYF	TGTGCCAGCAGCCCCCGACGGTGGACAGATACGCAGTATTTT
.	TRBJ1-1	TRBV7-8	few	CASSAARTNTEAFF	TGTGCCAGCAGTGCAGCAAGGACGAACACTGAAGCTTTCTTT
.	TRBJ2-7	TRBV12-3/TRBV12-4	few	CASSARPPRSYEQYF	TGTGCCAGCAGCGCGAGACCCCCACGCAGCTACGAGCAGTACTTC
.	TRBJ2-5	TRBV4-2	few	CASSQDKGELGTQYF	TGTGCCAGCAGCCAAGATAAGGGCGAGTTGGGGACCCAGTACTTC
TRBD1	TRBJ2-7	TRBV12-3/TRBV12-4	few	CASSPMGGQGVYEQYF	TGTGCCAGCAGTCCCATGGGGGGACAGGGGGTATACGAGCAGTACTTC
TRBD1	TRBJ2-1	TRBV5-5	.	CASSRDRETYNEQFF	TGTGCCAGCAGCCGCGACAGGGAAACCTACAATGAGCAGTTCTTC
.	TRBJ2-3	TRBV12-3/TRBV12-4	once	CASSLAGTLGTQYF	TGTGCCAGCAGTTTAGCGGGGACATTGGGTACGCAGTATTTT
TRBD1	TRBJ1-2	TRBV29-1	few	CSVVPRRTGEGANYGYTF	TGCAGCGTTGTCCCCCGGAGGACAGGGGAGGGGGCTAACTATGGCTACACCTTC
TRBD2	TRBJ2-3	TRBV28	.	CASTISGGAVDTDTQYF	TGTGCCAGCACCATTTCCGGGGGGGCTGTCGACACAGATACGCAGTATTTT
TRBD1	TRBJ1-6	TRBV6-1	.	CASSRQGVYNSPLHF	TGTGCCAGCAGTCGACAGGGAGTCTATAATTCACCCCTCCACTTT